Following are 22 T cell receptor beta chains from one sample sequenced in a study of monozygotic twins with inflammatory bowel disease. TCRdb re-called the 5' RACE reads and gives one entry per CDR3 protein, without DNA. This sample's table reports fewer than 400,000 distinct CDR3 sequences. The specimen sequenced was blood. These receptors came from a human donor with ulcerative colitis or Crohn's disease, or a healthy co-twin of an affected twin (not recorded which).

CDR3 loop: CAIGQGAGEQYF. The V gene is TRBV10-3, the J gene TRBJ2-7; the D call of TRBD1 rests on TCRdb alone, since no DNA is present to check it. From germline, CDR1 is ENHRY and CDR2 SYGVKD. This CDR3 contains 12 residues.

The rearrangement links TRBV20-1 to TRBJ2-3; TCRdb gives TRBD2 as the D gene, but with no DNA this cannot be confirmed. Germline V CDR1 and CDR2: DFQATT, SNEGSKA (reference sequence). This CDR3 contains 15 residues. The CDR3 loop is CSAKSGTSGAGAQYF.

The chain combines TRBV2 with TRBJ1-2; the D call from TCRdb, TRBD1, cannot be confirmed without DNA. Germline CDR1 SNHLY, CDR2 FYNNEI. The length of the CDR3 is 14 residues. The CDR3 here is CASSVTGTEYGYTF.

The chain employs TRBV2 and TRBJ2-5; absent DNA, TCRdb's TRBD1 call cannot be checked. The CDR3 runs 15 residues. Germline CDR1 SNHLY, CDR2 FYNNEI. The CDR3 is CASKIQGARGETQYF.

The chain has TRBV5-1 and TRBJ2-3. The CDR3 sequence is 14 residues long. The V gene's germline CDR1 is SGHRS and CDR2 YFSETQ. This chain's CDR3 is CASNGMLSTDTQYF.

This chain joins TRBV12-3 or TRBV12-4 and TRBJ2-3; without DNA, the TCRdb call of TRBD2 cannot be checked. This CDR3 is 16 amino acids long. This chain's CDR3 is CASSLDTSGSTDTQYF.

The rearrangement uses TRBV3-1 and TRBJ2-5; TCRdb's D call, TRBD1, is unchecked because there is no DNA. The CDR3 extends over 13 amino acids. CDR1 and CDR2 (germline): LGHDT, YNNKEL (reference sequence). The CDR3 here is CASSNRGSETQYF.

This chain joins TRBV7-2 and TRBJ2-7; the D call of TRBD2 rests on TCRdb alone, since no DNA is present to check it. The CDR3 sequence is 16 residues long. The V gene's germline CDR1 is SGHTA and CDR2 FQGNSA. The chain's CDR3 is CASRTQAGTGSYEQYF.

This sequence joins TRBV7-8 and TRBJ2-1; TCRdb names TRBD2, which stays unverified in the absence of DNA. The CDR3 spans 18 residues. The germline CDR1 and CDR2 sequences are SGHVS and FQNEAQ. The CDR3 spells CASSLGGLAGMTYNEQFF.

The gene calls are TRBV14 and TRBJ1-6. Germline V gene data show CDR1 as SGHDN and CDR2 as FVKESK. This CDR3 region has 18 residues. The CDR3 sequence is CASSQDLMAGFGNSPLHF. The complete variable domain, with remaining parts taken from reference TRBV14 and TRBJ1-6, reads EAGVTQFPSHSVIEKGQTVTLRCDPISGHDNLYWYRRVMGKEIKFLLHFVKESKQDESGMPNNRFLAERTGGTYSTLKVQPAELEDSGVYFCASSQDLMAGFGNSPLHFGNGTRLTVT.

J is TRBJ1-6 and V is TRBV6-5; TCRdb's assignment of TRBD1 cannot be checked, as there is no DNA. Germline CDR1 and CDR2: MNHEY and SVGAGI. The CDR3 totals 17 residues. This CDR3 reads CASSYDSVNSYNSPLHF.

The V gene is TRBV7-9, the J gene TRBJ1-4. The CDR3 contains 15 residues. The V gene's germline CDR1 is SEHNR and CDR2 FQNEAQ (reference sequence). The CDR3 is CASGATTESNEKLFF. Drawing the rest from reference TRBV7-9 and TRBJ1-4, the complete variable domain is DTGVSQNPRHKITKRGQNVTFRCDPISEHNRLYWYRQTLGQGPEFLTYFQNEAQLEKSRLLSDRFSAERPKGSFSTLEIQRTEQGDSAMYLCASGATTESNEKLFFGSGTQLSVL.

This chain joins TRBV12-3 or TRBV12-4 and TRBJ2-7; checking the TCRdb D call of TRBD1 is not possible without DNA. This CDR3 comprises 15 residues. CDR3 residues: CASSLRGGASYEQYF.

CDR3 in amino acids: CASSVRDSSYEQNF. The J gene is TRBJ2-7, the V gene TRBV11-2; TCRdb names TRBD1, which stays unverified in the absence of DNA. Germline CDR1 and CDR2: SGHAT and FQNNGV. The CDR3 spans 14 residues.

The V call is TRBV6-1, the J call TRBJ2-2; TCRdb selects TRBD1, and the lack of DNA leaves this call unchecked. Germline V gene sequence: CDR1 MNHNS, CDR2 SASEGT. CDR3 length: 15 residues. CDR3 amino acids: CASTIPGQGTGELFF.

The chain couples TRBV9 to TRBJ2-1; TCRdb returns TRBD1, unconfirmable since there is no DNA. CDR1 and CDR2 from the germline V gene are SGDLS and YYNGEE. The CDR3 runs 16 residues. CDR3 loop: CASSASGTGMFDEQFF.

The chain uses TRBV7-8 and TRBJ2-7; lacking DNA, the TRBD1 call made by TCRdb goes unchecked. The CDR3 covers 14 residues. Germline CDR1 and CDR2: SGHVS and FQNEAQ. The CDR3: CASSLFLDRGEQYF. Full variable domain (remainder filled in from reference TRBV7-8 and TRBJ2-7): GAGVSQSPRYKVAKRGQDVALRCDPISGHVSLFWYQQALGQGPEFLTYFQNEAQLDKSGLPSDRFFAERPEGSVSTLKIQRTQQEDSAVYLCASSLFLDRGEQYFGPGTRLTVT.

The chain couples TRBV20-1 to TRBJ2-7; TCRdb names TRBD1, which stays unverified in the absence of DNA. Germline lookup yields CDR1 DFQATT and CDR2 SNEGSKA (reference sequence). This CDR3 is 14 amino acids long. The chain's CDR3 is CSARPYDSPYEQYF.

This sequence joins TRBV4-3 and TRBJ2-1. The CDR3 consists of 16 residues. The germline V gene encodes CDR1 LGHNA and CDR2 YSLEER. The CDR3 spells CASSQGRKPSYNEQFF.

The chain links TRBV7-9 to TRBJ2-7; TCRdb indicates TRBD1, and absent DNA this call remains unverified. CDR3 length: 13 amino acids. CDR1 is SEHNR and CDR2 is FQNEAQ in the germline V gene (reference sequence). The CDR3 reads CASSFGAQYEQYF.

This chain connects TRBV5-6 to TRBJ1-1; there is no DNA to check the TCRdb D call of TRBD1. The CDR3 consists of 16 residues. The germline V gene encodes CDR1 SGHDT and CDR2 YYEEEE. CDR3 loop: CASSFGTGGMNTEAFF.

This rearrangement joins TRBV13 to TRBJ2-1; TCRdb selects TRBD1, and the lack of DNA leaves this call unchecked. There are 15 residues in the CDR3. Germline V gene data show CDR1 as PRHDT and CDR2 as FYEKMQ (reference sequence). Here the CDR3 reads CASSRTGPGYNEQFF.